Presented here are 19 T cell receptor beta chains from one specimen sequenced in a study of cytomegalovirus exposure and HLA in healthy donors. Amplification used 60 Vbeta primers and 13 Jbeta primers. Here immunoSEQ multiplex PCR was the method, and the copy in TCRdb shows in-frame clones only, minus some. Among 100,000 to 150,000 clones, 15% were seen once, and the ten largest hold 1.9%. The sequencing sample was made of PBMCs. The receptors were gathered from a woman in her late teens or twenties in good health and CMV-seronegative.

This clone was counted between two and nine times. The V and J genes are TRBV7-9 and TRBJ2-7, with D perhaps TRBD2 (5 bases). V lost 3 bases, J lost 1 base, and 16 bases lay in between. This CDR3 has 16 residues. The germline CDR1 and CDR2 sequences are SEHNR and FQNEAQ (reference sequence). CDR3 protein: CASSLNEGLWSYEQYF. CDR3 in DNA: TGTGCCAGCAGCTTGAATGAGGGCTTATGGTCCTACGAGCAGTACTTC.

V gene TRBV5-5 combines with J gene TRBJ1-2; D ambiguous. Looked up from germline, CDR1 is SGHKS and CDR2 is YYEKEE (reference sequence). Trimming left V 4 bases short and J 1 base short, with 11 bases between. This CDR3 comprises 14 residues. The CDR3 DNA sequence: TGTGCCAGCAGCCCCCACGGGGATAACTATGGCTACACCTTC. It yields the protein CASSPHGDNYGYTF.

J is TRBJ2-7 and V is TRBV28, with TRBD1 matching 9 bases. The CDR3 consists of 13 residues. Germline V gene lookup returns CDR1 MDHEN and CDR2 SYDVKM. J gave up 3 bases and V 4 bases, and 1 base lay outside the gene matches. The CDR3 sequence: CASSSTGGYEQYF. The CDR3 DNA is TGTGCCAGCAGTTCGACAGGGGGCTACGAGCAGTACTTC. Full variable domain (remainder filled in from reference TRBV28 and TRBJ2-7): DVKVTQSSRYLVKRTGEKVFLECVQDMDHENMFWYRQDPGLGLRLIYFSYDVKMKEKGDIPEGYSVSREKKERFSLILESASTNQTSMYLCASSSTGGYEQYFGPGTRLTVT.

The chain links TRBV4-1 to TRBJ1-4; a weak D match, TRBD1 (5 bases). Germline V gene lookup returns CDR1 MGHRA and CDR2 YSYEKL. The CDR3 covers 17 residues. Trimming cost V 1 base and J 7 bases, with 19 bases left between them. The CDR3 sequence: CASSQGMVWGEREKLFF. In DNA, the CDR3 is TGCGCCAGCAGCCAAGGAATGGTGTGGGGGGAGCGTGAAAAACTGTTTTTT.

This clone was found a few times. The chain has TRBV28 and TRBJ1-4, with D hard to call. The CDR3 consists of 14 residues. Germline V gene lookup returns CDR1 MDHEN and CDR2 SYDVKM. Trimming left V 5 bases short and J 2 bases short, with 9 bases between. The CDR3 protein is CASSGEGTNEKLFF. The CDR3 DNA reads TGTGCCAGCAGTGGCGAGGGTACTAATGAAAAACTGTTTTTT. The entire variable domain, with the rest obtained from reference TRBV28 and TRBJ1-4, is as follows: DVKVTQSSRYLVKRTGEKVFLECVQDMDHENMFWYRQDPGLGLRLIYFSYDVKMKEKGDIPEGYSVSREKKERFSLILESASTNQTSMYLCASSGEGTNEKLFFGSGTQLSVL.

This clone has just a few counts. The V call is TRBV28, the J call TRBJ1-2, with D tentatively TRBD1 (5 bases). From germline, CDR1 is MDHEN and CDR2 SYDVKM. There are 15 residues in the CDR3. Trimming removed 7 bases from V and 7 bases from J, with 22 bases in between. CDR3 coding DNA: TGTGCCAGCAACAGCCCGGGGGGACTGAGGGGTGGCTACACCTTC. Residues: CASNSPGGLRGGYTF.

The gene calls are TRBV30 and TRBJ1-3, with a possible D match to TRBD1 (6 bases). Looked up from germline, CDR1 is GTSNPN and CDR2 is SVGIG (reference sequence). The CDR3 has 12 amino acids. V dropped 2 bases and J dropped 7 bases, with 9 bases sitting between them. The CDR3 sequence: CAWSPTGNTIYF. As DNA, the CDR3 is TGTGCCTGGAGTCCTACAGGGAACACCATATATTTT.

The V gene is TRBV7-7, the J gene TRBJ2-5; TRBD2 matches 8 bases. Trimming cost V 5 bases and J 4 bases; bases outside gene matches: 9. This CDR3 has 15 amino acids. CDR1 and CDR2 from the germline V gene are SSHAT and FNYEAQ (reference sequence). The CDR3 is CASSLKAAGAETQYF. The CDR3, as DNA: TGTGCCAGCAGCCTTAAGGCAGCGGGGGCAGAGACCCAGTACTTC.

This clone was recorded a few times. The chain combines TRBV9 with TRBJ1-4, with a tentative D call TRBD1 (5 bases). The germline gives CDR1 SGDLS, CDR2 YYNGEE. Deletions cut 1 base from V and 8 bases from J, with 15 bases between. CDR3 size: 15 residues. The CDR3 sequence is CASSVFGGSGEKLFF. CDR3 nucleotides: TGTGCCAGCAGCGTATTCGGGGGGAGTGGGGAAAAACTGTTTTTT.

The chain uses TRBV5-1 and TRBJ2-7, with 7 bases lining up with TRBD2. This CDR3 has 14 amino acids. Germline trimming cut 4 bases from V and 2 bases from J; bases unmatched to any gene: 6. Germline-derived CDR1 and CDR2 are SGHRS and YFSETQ. The CDR3 sequence is CASSTTSLTYEQYF. For the CDR3, the DNA is TGCGCCAGCAGCACGACTAGCCTGACCTACGAGCAGTACTTC.

In this sample, this clone turned up a few times. The chain joins TRBV27 to TRBJ1-5; 7 bases match TRBD1. CDR3 size: 14 residues. The V segment lost 5 bases and the J segment 6 bases; nucleotides outside the gene matches: 7. CDR1 is MNHEY, CDR2 SMNVEV, per germline (reference sequence). CDR3 DNA: TGTGCCAGCAGTACGGGACAGCGGTCTCAGCCCCAGCATTTT. Its translation: CASSTGQRSQPQHF.

This rearrangement joins TRBV30 to TRBJ2-7, with D uncertain. The CDR3 extends over 14 amino acids. Germline CDR1 reads GTSNPN; CDR2 reads SVGIG (reference sequence). V was pared by 0 bases and J by 6 bases, with 15 bases between. The DNA for the CDR3 is TGTGCCTGGAGTGTGCCCGACATCATAGGCGAGCAGTACTTC. It yields the protein CAWSVPDIIGEQYF.

This sequence joins TRBV4-2 and TRBJ2-5; TRBD2 aligns across 12 bases. This CDR3 region has 16 residues. Trimming at V came to 0 bases and at J to 7 bases, leaving 6 bases not matched to a gene. The germline CDR1 and CDR2 sequences are LGHNA and YNFKEQ. The CDR3 nucleotides read TGTGCCAGCAGCCAAGATGAGACTAGCGGGAGTAGGACCCAGTACTTC. Translation gives CASSQDETSGSRTQYF.

This chain joins TRBV2 and TRBJ2-7; 10 positions match TRBD2. V was clipped by 7 bases and J by 5 bases; unmatched bases: 5. Germline CDR1 SNHLY, CDR2 FYNNEI. The length of the CDR3 is 13 residues. The CDR3 DNA reads TGTGCCAGCAAAAGCGGGAGGGCCGACGAGCAGTACTTC. Protein sequence: CASKSGRADEQYF.

The chain joins TRBV4-2 to TRBJ2-2, with 10 bases lining up with TRBD2. Germline-derived CDR1 and CDR2 are LGHNA and YNFKEQ. Losses at the gene ends were 7 bases for V and 0 bases for J; bases not matched to a gene: 14. The CDR3 has 19 amino acids. CDR3 DNA sequence: TGTGCCAGCACTCCGGGAGCGGGGGGGCGCGTCGCGAACACCGGGGAGCTGTTTTTT. Encoded protein: CASTPGAGGRVANTGELFF.

This clone came up many times. The CDR3 sequence: CAWSRLTNEKLFF. CDR3 bases: TGTGCCTGGAGTCGGTTGACTAATGAAAAACTGTTTTTT. V is TRBV30 and J is TRBJ1-4, with D unresolved. Germline V gives CDR1 GTSNPN, CDR2 SVGIG (reference sequence). V was trimmed by 2 bases and J by 2 bases, leaving 6 bases between them. The CDR3 runs to 13 residues.

This clone appeared a few times. The CDR3 DNA is TGCGCCAGCAGCCAGGGGCGCGAGCAGTACTTC. Protein: CASSQGREQYF. This chain uses TRBV4-3 with TRBJ2-7, with a tentative D call TRBD1 (5 bases). This CDR3 contains 11 residues. Germline V lookup: CDR1 LGHNA, CDR2 YSLEER. Trimming left V 3 bases short and J 6 bases short, with 6 bases between.

The chain recombines TRBV19 with TRBJ2-3; D might be TRBD1 (5 bases). The CDR3 runs 15 residues. V shed 5 bases and J shed 4 bases, with 16 bases lying between them. Per the germline V gene, CDR1 is LNHDA and CDR2 is SQIVND (reference sequence). The CDR3 sequence is CASSDLETVSDTQYF. The CDR3 DNA is TGTGCCAGTAGTGATCTGGAGACAGTTTCAGATACGCAGTATTTT.

Only a few counts were recorded for this clone. This chain joins TRBV10-3 and TRBJ2-3; 10 nucleotides line up with TRBD1. The V gene end was trimmed by 0 bases and the J gene end by 2 bases; junction bases not matched to a gene: 5. The CDR3 has 17 amino acids. CDR1 is ENHRY, CDR2 SYGVKD, per germline. The chain's CDR3 is CAISESKDRGDTDTQYF. In nucleotides, the CDR3 is TGTGCCATCAGTGAGTCGAAGGACAGGGGGGACACAGATACGCAGTATTTT.